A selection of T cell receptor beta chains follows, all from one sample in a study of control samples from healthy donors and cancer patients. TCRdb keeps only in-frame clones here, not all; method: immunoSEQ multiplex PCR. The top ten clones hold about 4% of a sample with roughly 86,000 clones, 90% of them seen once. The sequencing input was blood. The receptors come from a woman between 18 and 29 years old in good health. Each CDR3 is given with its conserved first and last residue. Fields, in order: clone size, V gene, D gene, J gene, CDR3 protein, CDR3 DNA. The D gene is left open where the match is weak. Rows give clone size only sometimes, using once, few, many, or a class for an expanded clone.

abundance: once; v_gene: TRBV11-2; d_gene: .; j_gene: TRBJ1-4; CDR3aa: CATQSRGFANEKLFF; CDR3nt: TGTGCCACCCAGAGTAGAGGTTTCGCTAATGAAAAACTGTTTTTT
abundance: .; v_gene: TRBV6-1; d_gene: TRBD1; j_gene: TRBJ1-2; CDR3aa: CASSEAPDRAANYGYTF; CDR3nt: TGTGCCAGCAGTGAAGCTCCGGACAGGGCCGCTAACTATGGCTACACCTTC
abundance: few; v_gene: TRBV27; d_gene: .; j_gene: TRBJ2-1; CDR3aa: CASRQIAYNEQFF; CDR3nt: TGTGCCAGCAGGCAGATTGCCTACAATGAGCAGTTCTTC
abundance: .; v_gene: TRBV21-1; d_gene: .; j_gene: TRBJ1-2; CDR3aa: CASSATKQGDYGYTF; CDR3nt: TGTGCCAGCAGCGCTACTAAACAGGGCGACTATGGCTACACCTTC
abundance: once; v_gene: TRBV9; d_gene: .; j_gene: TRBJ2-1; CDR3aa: CASSFGGPSSYNEQFF; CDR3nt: TGTGCCAGCAGCTTCGGGGGGCCGAGCTCCTACAATGAGCAGTTCTTC
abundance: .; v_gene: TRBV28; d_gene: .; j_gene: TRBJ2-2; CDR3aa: CASSLRLGGTGELFF; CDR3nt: TGTGCCAGCAGTCTCCGACTGGGCGGCACCGGGGAGCTGTTTTTT
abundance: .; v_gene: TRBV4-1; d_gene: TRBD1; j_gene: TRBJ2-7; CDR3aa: CASSQVWGQGSGEQYF; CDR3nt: TGCGCCAGCAGCCAAGTCTGGGGACAGGGATCGGGGGAGCAGTACTTC
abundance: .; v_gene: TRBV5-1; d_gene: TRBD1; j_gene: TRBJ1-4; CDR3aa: CASSVGTATNEKLFF; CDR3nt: TGCGCCAGCAGCGTCGGGACAGCAACTAATGAAAAACTGTTTTTT
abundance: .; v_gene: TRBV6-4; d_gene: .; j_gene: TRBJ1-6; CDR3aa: CASRDGWKNSPLHF; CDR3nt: TGTGCCAGCAGGGATGGGTGGAAGAATTCACCCCTCCACTTT
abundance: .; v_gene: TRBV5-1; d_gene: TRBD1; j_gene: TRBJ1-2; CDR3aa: CASSLAGAYGDRAFYGYTF; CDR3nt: TGCGCCAGCAGCTTGGCCGGGGCCTATGGGGACAGGGCTTTCTATGGCTACACCTTC
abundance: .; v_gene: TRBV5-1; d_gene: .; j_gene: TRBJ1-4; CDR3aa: CASSLGAGVEEKLFF; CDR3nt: TGCGCCAGCAGCTTGGGGGCAGGGGTGGAAGAAAAACTGTTTTTT
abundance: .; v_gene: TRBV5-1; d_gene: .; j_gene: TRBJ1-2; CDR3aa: CASSSGTPFYGYTF; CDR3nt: TGCGCCAGCAGCTCCGGGACGCCTTTTTATGGCTACACCTTC
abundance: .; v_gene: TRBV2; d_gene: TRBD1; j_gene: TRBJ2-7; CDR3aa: CASSEGQGVRQYF; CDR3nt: TGTGCCAGCAGTGAGGGACAGGGGGTCCGGCAGTACTTC
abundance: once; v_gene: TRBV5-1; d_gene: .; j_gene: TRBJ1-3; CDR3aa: CASSFAGDSGNTIYF; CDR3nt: TGCGCCAGCAGCTTCGCGGGAGACTCTGGAAACACCATATATTTT
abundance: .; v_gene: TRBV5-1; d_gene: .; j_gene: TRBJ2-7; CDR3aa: CASSLLSGTSEQYF; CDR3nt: TGCGCCAGCAGCTTGCTCTCCGGAACTAGCGAGCAGTACTTC
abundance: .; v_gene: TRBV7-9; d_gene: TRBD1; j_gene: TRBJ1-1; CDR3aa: CASSLVIGKGGYTEAFF; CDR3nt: TGTGCCAGCAGCTTAGTAATCGGAAAAGGGGGCTACACTGAAGCTTTCTTT
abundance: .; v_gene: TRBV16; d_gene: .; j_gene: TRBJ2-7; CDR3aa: CASSLPLGRDEQYF; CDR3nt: TGTGCCAGCAGCCTTCCGTTGGGGCGGGACGAGCAGTACTTC
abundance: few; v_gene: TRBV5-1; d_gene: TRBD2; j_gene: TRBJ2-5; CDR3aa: CASSLRLAGGKETQYF; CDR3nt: TGCGCCAGCAGCTTAAGACTAGCGGGGGGTAAAGAGACCCAGTACTTC
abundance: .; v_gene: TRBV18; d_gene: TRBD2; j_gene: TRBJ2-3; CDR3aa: CASSQNIAGVYTDTQYF; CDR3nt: TGTGCCAGCTCACAGAACATAGCGGGGGTATACACAGATACGCAGTATTTT
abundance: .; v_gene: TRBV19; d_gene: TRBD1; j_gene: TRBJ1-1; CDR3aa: CASSSQGAIPEAFF; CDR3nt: TGTGCCAGTAGTTCACAGGGGGCTATACCTGAAGCTTTCTTT
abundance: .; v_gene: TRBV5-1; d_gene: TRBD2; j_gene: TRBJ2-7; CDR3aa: CASSQTSGGYYEQYF; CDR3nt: TGCGCCAGCAGCCAAACTAGCGGGGGCTACTACGAGCAGTACTTC
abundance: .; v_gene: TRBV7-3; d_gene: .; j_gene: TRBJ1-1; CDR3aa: CASSLSTGSTEAFF; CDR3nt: TGTGCCAGCAGCCTTTCGACGGGCAGCACTGAAGCTTTCTTT
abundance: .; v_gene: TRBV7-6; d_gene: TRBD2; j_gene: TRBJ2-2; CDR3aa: CASSLANLAGYTGELFF; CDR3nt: TGTGCCAGCAGCTTAGCAAACCTAGCGGGGTACACCGGGGAGCTGTTTTTT
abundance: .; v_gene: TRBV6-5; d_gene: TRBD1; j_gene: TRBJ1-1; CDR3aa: CASSTGVAEAFF; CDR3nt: TGTGCCAGCAGCACAGGGGTGGCTGAAGCTTTCTTT
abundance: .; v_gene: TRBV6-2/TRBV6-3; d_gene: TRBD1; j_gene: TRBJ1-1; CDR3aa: CASSAPGQGEREAFF; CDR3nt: TGTGCCAGCAGTGCACCGGGACAGGGTGAGAGGGAGGCTTTCTTT
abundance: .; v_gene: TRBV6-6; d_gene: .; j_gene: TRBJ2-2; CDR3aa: CASSPRGVNGELFF; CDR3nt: TGTGCCAGCAGCCCTCGCGGGGTGAACGGGGAGCTGTTTTTT
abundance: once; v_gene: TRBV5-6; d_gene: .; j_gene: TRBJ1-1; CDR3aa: CASSFWGARTEAFF; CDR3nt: TGTGCCAGCAGCTTCTGGGGGGCGCGAACTGAAGCTTTCTTT
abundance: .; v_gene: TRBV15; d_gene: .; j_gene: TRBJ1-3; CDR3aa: CATSRDSGSGNTIYF; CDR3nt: TGTGCCACCAGCAGAGATTCAGGATCTGGAAACACCATATATTTT
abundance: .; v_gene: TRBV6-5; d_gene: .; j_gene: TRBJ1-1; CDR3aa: CASSYSGGLSTEAFF; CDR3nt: TGTGCCAGCAGTTACTCTGGGGGGCTAAGTACTGAAGCTTTCTTT
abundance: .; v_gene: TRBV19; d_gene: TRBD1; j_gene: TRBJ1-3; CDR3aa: CASRPGQPSSGNTIYF; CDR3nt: TGTGCCAGTAGACCGGGACAGCCGAGCTCTGGAAACACCATATATTTT
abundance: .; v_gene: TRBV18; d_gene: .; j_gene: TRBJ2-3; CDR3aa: CASGTGGTDTQYF; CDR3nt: TGTGCCAGTGGAACGGGGGGCACAGATACGCAGTATTTT
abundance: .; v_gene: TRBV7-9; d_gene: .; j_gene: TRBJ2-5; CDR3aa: CASSLMGGETQYF; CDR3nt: TGTGCCAGCAGCTTAATGGGCGGAGAGACCCAGTACTTC
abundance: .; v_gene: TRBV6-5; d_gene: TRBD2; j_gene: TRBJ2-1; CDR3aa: CASSPTSGDYNEQFF; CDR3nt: TGTGCCAGCAGCCCGACTAGCGGGGACTACAATGAGCAGTTCTTC
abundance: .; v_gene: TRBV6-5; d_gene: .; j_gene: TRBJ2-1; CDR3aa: CASSYGPSAYNEQFF; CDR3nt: TGTGCCAGCAGTTACGGGCCTAGCGCTTACAATGAGCAGTTCTTC
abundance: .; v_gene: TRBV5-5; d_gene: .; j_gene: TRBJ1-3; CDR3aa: CASSRSEGSGNTIYF; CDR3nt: TGTGCCAGCAGCCGATCCGAGGGTTCTGGAAACACCATATATTTT
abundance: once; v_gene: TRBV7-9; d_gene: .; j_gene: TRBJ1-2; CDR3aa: CASSLSGKAYYGYTF; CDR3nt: TGTGCCAGCAGCTTATCGGGCAAGGCCTACTATGGCTACACCTTC
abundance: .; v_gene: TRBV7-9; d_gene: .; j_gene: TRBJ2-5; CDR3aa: CASSPRAETQYF; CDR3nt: TGTGCCAGCAGCCCCAGAGCAGAGACCCAGTACTTC
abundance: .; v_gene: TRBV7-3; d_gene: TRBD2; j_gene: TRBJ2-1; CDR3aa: CASSLGLAGFNEQFF; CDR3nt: TGTGCCAGCAGCTTGGGGCTAGCGGGGTTCAATGAGCAGTTCTTC
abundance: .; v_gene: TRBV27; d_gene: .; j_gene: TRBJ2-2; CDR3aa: CASSLRGSGELFF; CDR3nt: TGTGCCAGCAGTTTAAGGGGGTCCGGGGAGCTGTTTTTT
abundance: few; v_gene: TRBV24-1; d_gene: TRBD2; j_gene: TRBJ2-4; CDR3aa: CATSVSRGNGDIQYF; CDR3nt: TGTGCCACCAGTGTTTCGCGGGGGAACGGGGACATTCAGTACTTC
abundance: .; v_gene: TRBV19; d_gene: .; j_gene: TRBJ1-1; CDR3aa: CASSPWSGSTEAFF; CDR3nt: TGTGCCAGTAGCCCTTGGTCGGGGTCGACTGAAGCTTTCTTT
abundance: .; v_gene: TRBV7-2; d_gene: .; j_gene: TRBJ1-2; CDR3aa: CASSLGRGLGYTF; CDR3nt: TGTGCCAGCAGCTTAGGCAGGGGCCTAGGCTACACCTTC
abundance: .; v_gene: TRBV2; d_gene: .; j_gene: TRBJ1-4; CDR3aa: CASRTDPNEKLFF; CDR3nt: TGTGCCAGCAGGACAGATCCTAATGAAAAACTGTTTTTT
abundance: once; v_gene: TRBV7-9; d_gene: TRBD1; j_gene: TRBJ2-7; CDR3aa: CASSEGQSYEQYF; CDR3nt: TGTGCCAGCAGCGAGGGACAGTCCTACGAGCAGTACTTC
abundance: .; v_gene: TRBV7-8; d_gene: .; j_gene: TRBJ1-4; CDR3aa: CASSPLRGTTNEKLFF; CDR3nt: TGTGCCAGCAGTCCCCTGAGGGGAACAACTAATGAAAAACTGTTTTTT